This record looks at one T cell receptor beta chain sequence and its context. The assay was immunoSEQ multiplex PCR, and TCRdb's table has in-frame clones only and misses some. The table has about 120,000 clones, 80% to 95% seen once. The data originate from a study of control samples from healthy donors and cancer patients. The CDR3 loop spans 14 amino acids. Germline values: CDR1 SGHRS, CDR2 YFSETQ. V lost 3 bases, J lost 4 bases, and 4 bases stayed unmatched. The genes are TRBV5-1 and TRBJ1-5; 7 bases line up with TRBD1. This TCR derives from a man aged 40-49 years in good health. The sample taken for sequencing was blood. CDR3 residues: CASSYAGGNQPQHF. CDR3 nucleotide sequence: TGCGCCAGCAGCTATGCAGGGGGGAATCAGCCCCAGCATTTT.